This T cell receptor (beta chain) originates from a study of regulatory T cells in long-lasting Graves disease. Building of the TCR beta libraries involved iRepertoire HTBI primers and Arm-PCR of CDR3 regions. Original methodology: Among the samples, roughly 61 TRBV and 14 TRBJ segments were identified. TCRdb reprocessed the multiplex PCR reads with MiXCR, giving one entry per CDR3 protein. The V and J calls reflect TCRdb's pipeline rather than the authors' work. In the table there are hundreds of thousands of distinct CDR3 sequences, roughly 21% of which are singletons. Study findings and constraints: TCR diversity was lower in persistent Graves' patients than in newly diagnosed ones. Favored gene segments in persistent disease were TRBV28, TRBJ1-2 and TRBJ2-5.

As to time point: persistent/refractory GD, antithyroid drugs over 5 years with positive TRAb. The authors made the TCR library using RNA they extracted from PBMCs. This clonotype was detected many times. Its antigen is currently unknown. CDR1 and CDR2 (germline): DFQATT, SNEGSKA (reference sequence). The CDR3 consists of 15 residues. V lost 5 bases and J 0 bases, leaving 14 bases between the germline ends. Sequences were derived from peripheral blood mononuclear cells (PBMCs), sampled when the disease was refractory, from a patient treated with antithyroid drugs. This sequence was found in a female donor with Graves disease. V usage is TRBV20-1 and J usage is TRBJ2-4; D may be TRBD1 (5 bases). The CDR3 reads CSALRTGAAKNIQYF. CDR3 DNA sequence: TGCAGTGCTCTTAGAACAGGAGCAGCCAAAAACATTCAGTACTTC.